These 5 T cell receptor beta chains share one sample of origin, sequenced in a study of blood T cells in healthy people across ages. A second about 6 to 12 cycle PCR used barcoded and J-beta primers. TCRdb reprocessed the 5' RACE reads via MiXCR and lists one record per CDR3 protein. Of approximately 790,000 distinct CDR3 sequences in the sample, around 62% were seen once. Sequences were obtained from blood. The receptor set was obtained from a man aged 30 to 39 in good health.

The chain employs TRBV4-3 and TRBJ2-6; D not resolved. Germline assignment: CDR1 LGHNA and CDR2 YSLEER. CDR3 length equals 12 residues. V was trimmed by 0 bases and J by 12 bases, leaving 6 bases between them. The CDR3 loop is CASSQDRSVLTF. The CDR3 DNA reads TGCGCCAGCAGCCAAGATAGGTCCGTCCTGACTTTC.

This clonotype was observed a handful of times. V gene TRBV28 combines with J gene TRBJ1-2; a possible D gene is TRBD1 (5 bases). The ends were cut back, 4 bases at V and 8 bases at J, with 14 bases in the middle. The CDR3 loop spans 13 amino acids. Germline V gene sequence: CDR1 MDHEN, CDR2 SYDVKM. CDR3 in amino acids: CASSWDAGWGYTF. The CDR3, as DNA: TGTGCCAGCAGTTGGGACGCCGGGTGGGGCTACACCTTC.

The CDR3 spells CSARPPRGSPNTEAFF. The DNA for the CDR3 is TGCAGTGCTAGACCCCCCAGAGGATCCCCGAACACTGAAGCTTTCTTT. The chain is built from TRBV20-1 and TRBJ1-1; D gene uncertain. V dropped 2 bases and J dropped 1 base, with 17 bases sitting between them. CDR1 is DFQATT and CDR2 is SNEGSKA in the germline V gene (reference sequence). This CDR3 region has 16 residues.

The gene calls are TRBV5-5 and TRBJ1-5; 9 bases map to TRBD1. The V gene end was trimmed by 4 bases and the J gene end by 2 bases; junction bases not matched to a gene: 13. The germline V gene has CDR1 SGHKS and CDR2 YYEKEE (reference sequence). The CDR3 is made up of 18 amino acids. CDR3 amino acids: CASSHSGQGNGGNQPQHF. DNA of the CDR3: TGTGCCAGCAGCCACTCGGGACAGGGCAATGGTGGCAATCAGCCCCAGCATTTT.

V gene TRBV20-1 combines with J gene TRBJ2-2; 13 nucleotides match TRBD2. The CDR3 sequence is 16 residues long. The V and J ends lost 3 bases and 1 base, in that order; junction bases with no gene match: 2. The germline V gene encodes CDR1 DFQATT and CDR2 SNEGSKA (reference sequence). CDR3 nucleotide sequence: TGCAGTGCTAGGGGACTAGCGGGGATGAACACCGGGGAGCTGTTTTTT. Its translation is CSARGLAGMNTGELFF.